The rows below give T cell receptor beta chains drawn from one sample of a study of T cell responses to AZD1222 COVID-19 vaccine. The table came from immunoSEQ multiplex PCR; TCRdb's copy has only in-frame clones and leaves some out. The sample holds 130,000 or so clones, about 91% seen once. This specimen was peripheral blood, taken on day 0 of AZD1222 vaccination. Every receptor here comes from an adult in good health. Each CDR3 is given with its conserved first and last residue. Each record gives: D gene, clone size, J gene, V gene, CDR3 DNA, CDR3 protein. D genes are given only for firm matches. Only some rows state a clone size, as once, few, many or a class for expanded clones.

D gene: NA; clone size: NA; J gene: TRBJ2-1; V gene: TRBV5-1; CDR3 DNA: TGCGCCAGCAGCTTGGGGCGGGGGCTTTACGATGAGCAGTTCTTC; CDR3 protein: CASSLGRGLYDEQFF
D gene: NA; clone size: once; J gene: TRBJ1-2; V gene: TRBV11-1; CDR3 DNA: TGTGCCAGCAGCCCCACAGGGTCTGGCTACACCTTC; CDR3 protein: CASSPTGSGYTF
D gene: NA; clone size: NA; J gene: TRBJ2-2; V gene: TRBV11-3; CDR3 DNA: TGTGCCAGCAGCTTAGGGCGAACCGGGGAGCTGTTTTTT; CDR3 protein: CASSLGRTGELFF
D gene: NA; clone size: NA; J gene: TRBJ2-1; V gene: TRBV5-1; CDR3 DNA: TGCGCCAGCAGCCCCGTCGGTGTACGGAACAATGAGCAGTTCTTC; CDR3 protein: CASSPVGVRNNEQFF
D gene: TRBD2; clone size: NA; J gene: TRBJ2-3; V gene: TRBV10-2; CDR3 DNA: TGCGCCAGCAGGCCATTGGTACCGGGACTAGGGGACACAGATACGCAGTATTTT; CDR3 protein: CASRPLVPGLGDTDTQYF
D gene: NA; clone size: NA; J gene: TRBJ2-1; V gene: TRBV5-1; CDR3 DNA: TGCGCCAGCACTCAGGACGTGAGCTCCTACAATGAGCAGTTCTTC; CDR3 protein: CASTQDVSSYNEQFF
D gene: TRBD1; clone size: NA; J gene: TRBJ1-1; V gene: TRBV5-1; CDR3 DNA: TGCGCCAGCAGTCCCGCCGGGACAGCGGGCACTGAAGCTTTCTTT; CDR3 protein: CASSPAGTAGTEAFF
D gene: NA; clone size: NA; J gene: TRBJ1-4; V gene: TRBV12-3/TRBV12-4; CDR3 DNA: TGTGCCAGCAGAAGGGCAGGCGAAAAACTGTTTTTT; CDR3 protein: CASRRAGEKLFF
D gene: TRBD1; clone size: few; J gene: TRBJ2-7; V gene: TRBV6-6; CDR3 DNA: TGTGCCAGCACCGTCGACAGGGCCTACGAGCAGTACTTC; CDR3 protein: CASTVDRAYEQYF
D gene: NA; clone size: once; J gene: TRBJ1-5; V gene: TRBV6-1; CDR3 DNA: TGTGCCAGCAGTGAAGAGCCCCTTTGGCGCAATCAGCCCCAGCATTTT; CDR3 protein: CASSEEPLWRNQPQHF
D gene: NA; clone size: NA; J gene: TRBJ1-3; V gene: TRBV9; CDR3 DNA: TGTGCCAGCAGCGTAGCTGACAGCGGGGCTGGAAACACCATATATTTT; CDR3 protein: CASSVADSGAGNTIYF
D gene: TRBD2; clone size: NA; J gene: TRBJ2-5; V gene: TRBV7-6; CDR3 DNA: TGTGCCAGCAGCTGGACTAGCGGGGGGGCTGTCGGAGAGACCCAGTACTTC; CDR3 protein: CASSWTSGGAVGETQYF
D gene: NA; clone size: NA; J gene: TRBJ2-1; V gene: TRBV19; CDR3 DNA: TGTGCCAGTAGTATAGAGGGGACCCTGTACAATGAGCAGTTCTTC; CDR3 protein: CASSIEGTLYNEQFF
D gene: NA; clone size: once; J gene: TRBJ1-2; V gene: TRBV10-1; CDR3 DNA: TGCGCCAGCAGTGTTTTTCTAAGGGGGAGGGACTATGGCTACACCTTC; CDR3 protein: CASSVFLRGRDYGYTF
D gene: NA; clone size: NA; J gene: TRBJ2-2; V gene: TRBV3-1/TRBV3-2; CDR3 DNA: TGTGCCAGCAGCCAAGATCTGGCGGCGGCCCGGGAGCTGTTTTTT; CDR3 protein: CASSQDLAAARELFF
D gene: NA; clone size: NA; J gene: TRBJ2-5; V gene: TRBV9; CDR3 DNA: TGTGCCAGCAGCCTCCGGGACCGACAAGAGACCCAGTACTTC; CDR3 protein: CASSLRDRQETQYF
D gene: TRBD1; clone size: few; J gene: TRBJ2-5; V gene: TRBV30; CDR3 DNA: TGTGCCTGGAGTGATTGGGGGGGACAGGGGAAGGAGACCCAGTACTTC; CDR3 protein: CAWSDWGGQGKETQYF
D gene: TRBD1; clone size: NA; J gene: TRBJ1-3; V gene: TRBV18; CDR3 DNA: TGTGCCAGCTCACTACTCGGGACAGGGGGCTCTGGAAACACCATATATTTT; CDR3 protein: CASSLLGTGGSGNTIYF
D gene: NA; clone size: NA; J gene: TRBJ2-2; V gene: TRBV3-1/TRBV3-2; CDR3 DNA: TGTGCCAGCAGCCAGCTGGCGGCCGGGGAGCTGTTTTTT; CDR3 protein: CASSQLAAGELFF
D gene: TRBD2; clone size: NA; J gene: TRBJ2-1; V gene: TRBV9; CDR3 DNA: TGTGCCAGCAGCGTAGGCACTAGCGGGAGTGTCATCTTC; CDR3 protein: CASSVGTSGSVIF
D gene: NA; clone size: NA; J gene: TRBJ1-5; V gene: TRBV27; CDR3 DNA: TGTGCCAGCAGGACAGAGGGTTTGAGCAATCAGCCCCAGCATTTT; CDR3 protein: CASRTEGLSNQPQHF
D gene: NA; clone size: few; J gene: TRBJ2-5; V gene: TRBV18; CDR3 DNA: TGTGCCAGCTCGGGGGAACCGGGATTAGGAGAGACCCAGTACTTC; CDR3 protein: CASSGEPGLGETQYF
D gene: NA; clone size: NA; J gene: TRBJ1-2; V gene: TRBV7-2; CDR3 DNA: TGTGCCAGCAGCTTAAAAGGGGCGTATGGCTACACCTTC; CDR3 protein: CASSLKGAYGYTF
D gene: NA; clone size: NA; J gene: TRBJ1-1; V gene: TRBV12-3/TRBV12-4; CDR3 DNA: TGTGCCAGCAGTTTCGTAAACACTGAAGCTTTCTTT; CDR3 protein: CASSFVNTEAFF
D gene: NA; clone size: NA; J gene: TRBJ1-2; V gene: TRBV24-1; CDR3 DNA: TGTGCCACCACCGACTATGGCTACACCTTC; CDR3 protein: CATTDYGYTF
D gene: NA; clone size: NA; J gene: TRBJ1-2; V gene: TRBV10-3; CDR3 DNA: TGTGCCATCAGCAGGGAGCCGGGGTATGGCTACACCTTC; CDR3 protein: CAISREPGYGYTF
D gene: NA; clone size: NA; J gene: TRBJ1-3; V gene: TRBV11-3; CDR3 DNA: TGTGCCAGCAGCCCGGCAGCGTATTCTGGAAACACCATATATTTT; CDR3 protein: CASSPAAYSGNTIYF
D gene: NA; clone size: NA; J gene: TRBJ1-2; V gene: TRBV28; CDR3 DNA: TGTGCCAGCAGTTTTGGTGGACAAAGCTATGGCTACACCTTC; CDR3 protein: CASSFGGQSYGYTF
D gene: TRBD1; clone size: NA; J gene: TRBJ2-7; V gene: TRBV10-1; CDR3 DNA: TGCGCCAGCAGTGAACCTGGGACAGGGTCTTACGAGCAGTACTTC; CDR3 protein: CASSEPGTGSYEQYF
D gene: NA; clone size: NA; J gene: TRBJ1-2; V gene: TRBV6-5; CDR3 DNA: TGTGCCAGCAGTTACTCGGGCAGGGCGGGTGGCTACACCTTC; CDR3 protein: CASSYSGRAGGYTF
D gene: TRBD1; clone size: NA; J gene: TRBJ1-4; V gene: TRBV18; CDR3 DNA: TGTGCCAGCTCACCACCAGTGGGACAGGGAACAACTAATGAAAAACTGTTTTTT; CDR3 protein: CASSPPVGQGTTNEKLFF
D gene: NA; clone size: few; J gene: TRBJ1-5; V gene: TRBV11-3; CDR3 DNA: TGTGCCAGCAGCCCCTCCTTTGGGCAGCCCCAGCATTTT; CDR3 protein: CASSPSFGQPQHF
D gene: TRBD1; clone size: NA; J gene: TRBJ2-3; V gene: TRBV7-3; CDR3 DNA: TGTGCCAGCAGACCGGGACAGGGTCCAGATACGCAGTATTTT; CDR3 protein: CASRPGQGPDTQYF
D gene: TRBD1; clone size: NA; J gene: TRBJ1-2; V gene: TRBV18; CDR3 DNA: TGTGCCAGCTCACACCGGGACAGGGGATTTGGCTACACCTTC; CDR3 protein: CASSHRDRGFGYTF
D gene: NA; clone size: few; J gene: TRBJ1-5; V gene: TRBV11-2; CDR3 DNA: TGTGCCAGCAGCTTATATACGGATAGCAATCAGCCCCAGCATTTT; CDR3 protein: CASSLYTDSNQPQHF
D gene: TRBD1; clone size: NA; J gene: TRBJ1-2; V gene: TRBV19; CDR3 DNA: TGTGCCAGTAGTGCAGCTCTGACAGGGGGCAGGGGCTACACCTTC; CDR3 protein: CASSAALTGGRGYTF
D gene: NA; clone size: NA; J gene: TRBJ2-1; V gene: TRBV2; CDR3 DNA: TGTGCCAGCATTTTCGGGAATTACAATGAGCAGTTCTTC; CDR3 protein: CASIFGNYNEQFF
D gene: NA; clone size: NA; J gene: TRBJ1-2; V gene: TRBV24-1; CDR3 DNA: TGTGCCACCAGTGAATCAACACGCTATGGCTACACCTTC; CDR3 protein: CATSESTRYGYTF
D gene: TRBD2; clone size: NA; J gene: TRBJ2-3; V gene: TRBV7-9; CDR3 DNA: TGTGCCAGCAGCTTAGCGGCAGGACTAGCGGGATACGCGCAGTATTTT; CDR3 protein: CASSLAAGLAGYAQYF
D gene: TRBD1; clone size: NA; J gene: TRBJ1-1; V gene: TRBV18; CDR3 DNA: TGTGCCAGCTCACCGCTCGGGACAGAAGGGACTGAAGCTTTCTTT; CDR3 protein: CASSPLGTEGTEAFF
D gene: TRBD1; clone size: NA; J gene: TRBJ2-2; V gene: TRBV19; CDR3 DNA: TGTGCCAGTAGTAGGACAGGGGACACCGGGGAGCTGTTTTTT; CDR3 protein: CASSRTGDTGELFF
D gene: NA; clone size: NA; J gene: TRBJ1-5; V gene: TRBV2; CDR3 DNA: TGTGCCAGCAGTGAAGGTAGGGGCAATCAGCCCCAGCATTTT; CDR3 protein: CASSEGRGNQPQHF
D gene: NA; clone size: NA; J gene: TRBJ1-1; V gene: TRBV5-5; CDR3 DNA: TGTGCCAGCAGCTTGGTGTTTGGCAGGGGTCACACTGAAGCTTTCTTT; CDR3 protein: CASSLVFGRGHTEAFF
D gene: NA; clone size: NA; J gene: TRBJ1-6; V gene: TRBV3-1/TRBV3-2; CDR3 DNA: TGTGCCAGCAGCCAAGCTGCTGGCCATTCACCCCTCCACTTT; CDR3 protein: CASSQAAGHSPLHF
D gene: NA; clone size: NA; J gene: TRBJ1-5; V gene: TRBV7-9; CDR3 DNA: TGTGCCAGCAGCACCGGCAGTTGGGATCAGCCCCAGCATTTT; CDR3 protein: CASSTGSWDQPQHF
D gene: NA; clone size: NA; J gene: TRBJ2-5; V gene: TRBV7-9; CDR3 DNA: TGTGCCAGCAGCTTGTCGGAGACCCAGTACTTC; CDR3 protein: CASSLSETQYF
D gene: NA; clone size: NA; J gene: TRBJ2-5; V gene: TRBV5-5; CDR3 DNA: TGTGCCAGCAGCTTGGATCAGGGGAGGGAGACCCAGTACTTC; CDR3 protein: CASSLDQGRETQYF
D gene: NA; clone size: NA; J gene: TRBJ1-1; V gene: TRBV3-1/TRBV3-2; CDR3 DNA: TGTGCCAGCAGCCTACTGGGGGGGACTGAAGCTTTCTTT; CDR3 protein: CASSLLGGTEAFF
D gene: NA; clone size: NA; J gene: TRBJ1-3; V gene: TRBV6-5; CDR3 DNA: TGTGCCAGCAGTTACGACTGGGGCTCTGGAAACACCATATATTTT; CDR3 protein: CASSYDWGSGNTIYF